The rows below give T cell receptor beta chains drawn from one sample of a study of blood T cell repertoires in COVID-19. Sequencing was performed with immunoSEQ multiplex PCR; in TCRdb, only in-frame clones are kept and a portion is missing. This sample has about 280,000 clones, with approximately 85% found just once. Sequencing was done on a sample of peripheral blood. Receptor source: a woman in her seventies with acute or convalescent COVID-19. CDR3s include the opening cysteine and the closing phenylalanine or tryptophan. A D gene is named only where the DNA matches it firmly. Size is omitted from some rows. Given values are once, few, many or a class for expanded clones.

d_call j_call v_call clone_size cdr3_aa cdr3_nt
TRBD1 TRBJ1-1 TRBV2 many CASTTGAVVTEAFF TGTGCCAGCACGACAGGGGCAGTAGTCACTGAAGCTTTCTTT
TRBD2 TRBJ2-5 TRBV3-1/TRBV3-2 - CASSPRGVQETQYF TGTGCCAGCAGCCCGCGGGGGGTCCAAGAGACCCAGTACTTC
TRBD2 TRBJ2-5 TRBV10-3 - CAISERTSGAIRTQYF TGTGCCATCAGTGAACGGACTAGCGGGGCCATTAGAACCCAGTACTTC
- TRBJ1-2 TRBV6-4 - CASSDQFAGSKGYTF TGTGCCAGCAGTGACCAGTTTGCGGGGTCGAAAGGCTACACCTTC
TRBD1 TRBJ1-1 TRBV5-4 - CASSLGQGVGAFF TGTGCCAGCAGCCTCGGACAGGGAGTAGGGGCTTTCTTT
TRBD1 TRBJ2-1 TRBV6-5 few CASRLSGQGMGEQFF TGTGCCAGCAGACTGTCGGGACAGGGGATGGGTGAGCAGTTCTTC
- TRBJ1-2 TRBV24-1 - CATSASGGGNGYTF TGTGCCACCAGTGCCTCCGGGGGAGGCAATGGCTACACCTTC
- TRBJ2-2 TRBV2 - CASSGVGATLSEFF TGTGCCAGCAGTGGAGTGGGAGCTACCCTCTCCGAGTTTTTT
TRBD1 TRBJ1-2 TRBV29-1 - CSVATGSNYGYTF TGCAGCGTTGCGACAGGGTCTAACTATGGCTACACCTTC
TRBD1 TRBJ1-6 TRBV2 - CASSTSGQGAPLHF TGTGCCAGCAGTACCTCAGGACAGGGGGCACCCCTCCACTTT
- TRBJ1-5 TRBV5-6 - CASSFGGANQPQHF TGTGCCAGCAGCTTCGGGGGGGCCAATCAGCCCCAGCATTTT
TRBD2 TRBJ2-7 TRBV11-2 few CASSLASGGTTEQYF TGTGCCAGCAGCTTAGCTAGCGGGGGCACGACCGAGCAGTACTTC
- TRBJ1-5 TRBV5-1 - CASSLWEDQPQHF TGCGCCAGCAGCTTATGGGAGGATCAGCCCCAGCATTTT
- TRBJ1-1 TRBV19 - CASWSGGPVTEAFF TGTGCCAGTTGGTCGGGGGGGCCGGTCACTGAAGCTTTCTTT
TRBD2 TRBJ2-5 TRBV5-1 once CASSLVGLGMETQYF TGCGCCAGCAGCTTGGTAGGACTAGGAATGGAGACCCAGTACTTC
TRBD1 TRBJ1-1 TRBV9 - CASGSGTGTGAEAFF TGTGCCAGCGGCTCCGGGACAGGAACTGGGGCTGAAGCTTTCTTT